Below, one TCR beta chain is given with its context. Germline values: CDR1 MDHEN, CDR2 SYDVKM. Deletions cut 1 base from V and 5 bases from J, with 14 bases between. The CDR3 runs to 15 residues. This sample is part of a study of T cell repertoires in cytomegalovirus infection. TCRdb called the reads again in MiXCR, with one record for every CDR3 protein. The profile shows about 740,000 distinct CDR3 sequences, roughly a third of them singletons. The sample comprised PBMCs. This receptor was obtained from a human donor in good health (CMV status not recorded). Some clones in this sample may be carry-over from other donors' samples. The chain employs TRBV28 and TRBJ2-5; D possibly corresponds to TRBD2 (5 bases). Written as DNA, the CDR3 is TGTGCCAGCAGTTTATCACCGGGATTAAGCGAGACCCAGTACTTC. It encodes CASSLSPGLSETQYF.